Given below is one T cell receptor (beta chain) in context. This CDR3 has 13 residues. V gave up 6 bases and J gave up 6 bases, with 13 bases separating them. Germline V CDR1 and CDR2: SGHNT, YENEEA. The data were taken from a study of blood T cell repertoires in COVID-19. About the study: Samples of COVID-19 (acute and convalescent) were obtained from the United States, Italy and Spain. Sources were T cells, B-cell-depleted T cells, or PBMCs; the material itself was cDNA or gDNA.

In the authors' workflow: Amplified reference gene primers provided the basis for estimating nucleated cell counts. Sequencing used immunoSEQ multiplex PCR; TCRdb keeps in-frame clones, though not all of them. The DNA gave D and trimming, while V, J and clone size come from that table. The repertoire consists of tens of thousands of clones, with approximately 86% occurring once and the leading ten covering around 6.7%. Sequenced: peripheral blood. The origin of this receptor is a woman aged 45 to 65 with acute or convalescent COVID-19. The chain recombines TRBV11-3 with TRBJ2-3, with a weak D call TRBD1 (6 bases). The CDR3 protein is CASSRYREDTQYF. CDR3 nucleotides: TGTGCCAGCAGTCGTTACAGGGAGGATACGCAGTATTTT.